Listed here are 21 T cell receptor beta chains from one sample, sequenced in a study of cytomegalovirus exposure and HLA in healthy donors. Primers for the PCR totalled 60 Vbeta and 13 Jbeta. The method was immunoSEQ multiplex PCR; TCRdb's version includes in-frame clones alone and lacks a portion of them. This sample's clone table lists tens of thousands of clones. The sequenced sample consisted of PBMCs. The receptors were sampled from a man aged 18-30 years in good health and CMV-seropositive.

The rearrangement joins TRBV7-9 to TRBJ1-1; D call uncertain. This CDR3 contains 14 residues. Trimming removed 1 base from V and 0 bases from J, with 6 bases in between. Looked up from germline, CDR1 is SEHNR and CDR2 is FQNEAQ (reference sequence). DNA for the CDR3: TGTGCCAGCAGCTTAGACATCCTGAACACTGAAGCTTTCTTT. This sequence encodes CASSLDILNTEAFF.

The rearrangement joins TRBV5-1 to TRBJ1-5, with TRBD1 identical over 9 bases. The CDR3 covers 16 residues. In germline, CDR1 is SGHRS, CDR2 YFSETQ. V was pared by 4 bases and J by 2 bases, with 7 bases of the junction left unmatched. In nucleotides, the CDR3 is TGCGCCAGCAGCGAAGACAGGGGGAATGGCAATCAGCCCCAGCATTTT. Translation: CASSEDRGNGNQPQHF.

The chain carries TRBV5-1 and TRBJ2-2, with D tentatively TRBD1 (5 bases). Trimming pared 0 bases from V and 6 bases from J, leaving 9 bases between. Germline CDR1 SGHRS, CDR2 YFSETQ. The CDR3 spans 14 residues. The CDR3 is CASSLARAAGELFF. CDR3 DNA: TGCGCCAGCAGCTTGGCCAGGGCGGCCGGGGAGCTGTTTTTT.

The rearrangement uses TRBV11-3 and TRBJ1-1; 10 nucleotides agree with TRBD1. CDR1 SGHNT and CDR2 YENEEA come from the germline V gene. After removal of 5 bases from V and 3 bases from J, the junction contained 3 bases not matched to a gene. The length of the CDR3 is 14 residues. For the CDR3, the DNA is TGTGCCAGCAGCACGACAGGGGGCTACACTGAAGCTTTCTTT. The encoded protein is CASSTTGGYTEAFF. The whole variable domain, remainder taken from reference TRBV11-3 and TRBJ1-1, is EAGVVQSPRYKIIEKKQPVAFWCNPISGHNTLYWYLQNLGQGPELLIRYENEEAVDDSQLPKDRFSAERLKGVDSTLKIQPAELGDSAVYLCASSTTGGYTEAFFGQGTRLTVV.

The chain combines TRBV5-6 with TRBJ1-1, with D uncertain. Trimming removed 2 bases at V and 0 bases at J, with 5 bases between. Germline V gene lookup returns CDR1 SGHDT and CDR2 YYEEEE. The CDR3 has 13 amino acids. The CDR3: CASSFSVNTEAFF. The CDR3 DNA reads as TGTGCCAGCAGCTTTTCAGTGAACACTGAAGCTTTCTTT.

The rearrangement uses TRBV5-1 and TRBJ2-3, with D possibly matching TRBD2 (5 bases). Germline CDR1 is SGHRS and CDR2 is YFSETQ. The length of the CDR3 is 14 residues. The germline V and J ends were trimmed by 7 bases and 4 bases, with 16 bases remaining between them. This CDR3 reads CASGPSSGPDTQYF. The DNA for the CDR3 is TGCGCCAGCGGCCCTAGCTCTGGTCCAGATACGCAGTATTTT.

The rearrangement links TRBV28 to TRBJ1-5, with a tentative D call TRBD1 (6 bases). The length of the CDR3 is 16 residues. The V gene's germline CDR1 is MDHEN and CDR2 SYDVKM. V shed 3 bases and J shed 1 base, with 13 bases lying between them. In DNA, the CDR3 is TGTGCCAGCAGTTTCCTCGGGACACTCAGCAATCAGCCCCAGCATTTT. It codes for CASSFLGTLSNQPQHF.

Here the CDR3 reads CASATGGTEAFF. For the CDR3, the DNA is TGTGCCAGCGCGACAGGGGGCACTGAAGCTTTCTTT. V is TRBV28 and J is TRBJ1-1; 9 nucleotides match TRBD1. Germline CDR1 reads MDHEN; CDR2 reads SYDVKM. The CDR3 covers 12 residues. Germline trimming cut 8 bases from V and 4 bases from J; bases unmatched to any gene: 2.

The V call is TRBV29-1, the J call TRBJ2-5; 10 bases map to TRBD1. J gave up 7 bases and V 7 bases, and 9 bases lay outside the gene matches. The CDR3 extends over 13 amino acids. Per germline, CDR1 SQVTM and CDR2 ANQGSEA. The CDR3: CSGAGTGDGTQYF. The CDR3 DNA follows: TGCAGCGGAGCCGGGACAGGGGATGGGACCCAGTACTTC. Filled out from reference TRBV29-1 and TRBJ2-5, the complete variable domain reads SAVISQKPSRDICQRGTSLTIQCQVDSQVTMMFWYRQQPGQSLTLIATANQGSEATYESGFVIDKFPISRPNLTFSTLTVSNMSPEDSSIYLCSGAGTGDGTQYFGPGTRLLVL.

V gene TRBV11-1 combines with J gene TRBJ2-7; D gene unclear. Germline V gene lookup returns CDR1 SGHAT and CDR2 FQDESV (reference sequence). The CDR3 is made up of 14 amino acids. Between the trimmed V and J ends, which lost 4 bases and 6 bases, there was a span of 16 bases. CDR3 amino acids: CASSSQTGDGEQYF. CDR3 coding DNA: TGTGCCAGCAGCTCCCAGACGGGTGACGGCGAGCAGTACTTC.

The CDR3 coding sequence is TGTGCCAGCATCCGGTTTAGGGCAGGGTTAGCCTATGGCTACACCTTC. Translation gives CASIRFRAGLAYGYTF. The chain links TRBV11-2 to TRBJ1-2, with D possibly being TRBD1 (5 bases). V shed 7 bases and J shed 4 bases, with 22 bases lying between them. This CDR3 has 16 amino acids. Germline lookup yields CDR1 SGHAT and CDR2 FQNNGV. Full variable domain (missing parts from reference TRBV11-2 and TRBJ1-2): EAGVAQSPRYKIIEKRQSVAFWCNPISGHATLYWYQQILGQGPKLLIQFQNNGVVDDSQLPKDRFSAERLKGVDSTLKIQPAKLEDSAVYLCASIRFRAGLAYGYTFGSGTRLTVV.

The J gene is TRBJ2-5, the V gene TRBV29-1; no reliable D call. Trimming pared 6 bases from V and 5 bases from J, leaving 19 bases between. Germline CDR1 is SQVTM and CDR2 is ANQGSEA. The CDR3 runs 14 residues. CDR3 residues: CSVALFVTPETQYF. The CDR3 nucleotides are TGCAGCGTGGCCCTTTTCGTTACCCCGGAGACCCAGTACTTC.

The chain uses TRBV14 and TRBJ2-5; no clear D. The DNA matches TRBJ2-7 better at its end, which makes the J call doubtful. CDR3 length: 13 amino acids. Looked up from germline, CDR1 is SGHDN and CDR2 is FVKESK. The CDR3 bases are TGTGCCAGCAGCCAAGACCGAGCCAACGAGCAGTACTTC. Its translation is CASSQDRANEQYF.

The chain carries TRBV28 and TRBJ2-7; a weak D match, TRBD2 (6 bases). This CDR3 is built from 14 residues. Between the trimmed V and J ends, which lost 5 bases and 4 bases, there was a span of 15 bases. Germline CDR1 is MDHEN and CDR2 is SYDVKM. The CDR3 bases are TGTGCCAGCAGTCCTCCGGGACTGCTGTACGAGCAGTACTTC. Translated, it gives CASSPPGLLYEQYF.

The chain couples TRBV5-1 to TRBJ2-5; D not resolved. Germline values: CDR1 SGHRS, CDR2 YFSETQ. Trimming took off 1 base at V and 3 bases at J, with 7 bases between the two ends. The CDR3 is made up of 13 amino acids. CDR3 sequence (DNA): TGCGCCAGCAGCTTGCGAGAGAAAGAGACCCAGTACTTC. This translates into CASSLREKETQYF.

V gene TRBV29-1 combines with J gene TRBJ2-2; 7 bases are a match to TRBD1. This CDR3 contains 13 residues. Germline V gene data show CDR1 as SQVTM and CDR2 as ANQGSEA. The J segment lost 6 bases and the V segment lost 4 bases, leaving 5 bases of the junction unmatched. CDR3 sequence: CSVGAGGAGELFF. CDR3 sequence (DNA): TGCAGCGTTGGGGCAGGGGGAGCCGGGGAGCTGTTTTTT.

The chain has TRBV4-1 and TRBJ1-1; D unresolved. Trimming pared 2 bases from V and 1 base from J, leaving 17 bases between. Germline loops: CDR1 MGHRA, CDR2 YSYEKL. The CDR3 loop spans 17 amino acids. The CDR3 DNA sequence: TGCGCCAGCAGCCAAAGTCTTACCGGGAAAGGGAACACTGAAGCTTTCTTT. This encodes CASSQSLTGKGNTEAFF.

The chain links TRBV2 to TRBJ1-2; TRBD1 agrees at 7 bases. J lost 1 base, V lost 7 bases, and 3 bases had no gene match. The CDR3 length is 13 residues. Germline CDR1 reads SNHLY; CDR2 reads FYNNEI. In DNA, the CDR3 is TGTGCCAGCACACAGGGGAATAACTATGGCTACACCTTC. Amino acids: CASTQGNNYGYTF. Combining the CDR3 with reference TRBV2 and TRBJ1-2 gives the whole variable domain EPEVTQTPSHQVTQMGQEVILRCVPISNHLYFYWYRQILGQKVEFLVSFYNNEISEKSEIFDDQFSVERPDGSNFTLKIRSTKLEDSAMYFCASTQGNNYGYTFGSGTRLTVV.

V and J are TRBV5-4 and TRBJ2-7; a possible D gene is TRBD2 (6 bases). CDR1 is SGHNT, CDR2 YYREEE, per germline (reference sequence). V was shortened by 9 bases and J by 5 bases, with 21 bases between the two germline ends. The CDR3 extends over 14 amino acids. CDR3 nucleotide sequence: TGTGCCACCCGGCGTGAGGTGGGAGGTAACGAGCAGTACTTC. This encodes CATRREVGGNEQYF. The full variable domain, in which reference TRBV5-4 and TRBJ2-7 provide the parts outside the CDR3, is ETGVTQSPTHLIKTRGQQVTLRCSSQSGHNTVSWYQQALGQGPQFIFQYYREEENGRGNFPPRFSGLQFPNYSSELNVNALELDDSALYLCATRREVGGNEQYFGPGTRLTVT.

The V gene is TRBV6-1, the J gene TRBJ2-7, with D possibly matching TRBD1 (5 bases). Germline CDR1 and CDR2: MNHNS and SASEGT. Deletions cut 6 bases from V and 2 bases from J, with 11 bases between. CDR3 length equals 13 residues. As DNA, the CDR3 is TGTGCCAGCAGAGAACAGGAACCCTACGAGCAGTACTTC. It specifies CASREQEPYEQYF.

The chain recombines TRBV5-6 with TRBJ2-7; D might be TRBD2 (6 bases). CDR1 is SGHDT, CDR2 YYEEEE, per germline. The CDR3 sequence is 12 residues long. The V end was cut by 3 bases, the J end by 5 bases, with 9 bases between. CDR3 in DNA: TGTGCCAGCAGCTCGGGAGTTGACGAGCAGTACTTC. Amino acids: CASSSGVDEQYF.